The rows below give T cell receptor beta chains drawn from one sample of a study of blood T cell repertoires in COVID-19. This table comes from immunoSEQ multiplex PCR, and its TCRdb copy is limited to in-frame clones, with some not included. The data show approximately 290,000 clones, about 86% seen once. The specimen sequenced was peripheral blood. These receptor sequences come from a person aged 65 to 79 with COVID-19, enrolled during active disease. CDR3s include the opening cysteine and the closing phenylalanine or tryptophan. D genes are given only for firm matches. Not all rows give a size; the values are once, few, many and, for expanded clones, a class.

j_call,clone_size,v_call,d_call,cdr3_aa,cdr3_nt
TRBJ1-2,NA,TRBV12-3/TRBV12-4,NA,CASSEGEYGYTF,TGTGCCAGCAGTGAAGGGGAATATGGCTACACCTTC
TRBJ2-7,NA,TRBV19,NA,CASIHPSKIYEQYF,TGTGCCAGTATACATCCTAGCAAGATCTACGAGCAGTACTTC
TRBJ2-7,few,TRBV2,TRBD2,CASGGLHYEQYF,TGTGCCAGCGGGGGACTACACTACGAGCAGTACTTC
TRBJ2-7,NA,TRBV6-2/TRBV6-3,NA,CASSYGPGGHYEQYF,TGTGCCAGCAGTTATGGCCCCGGGGGGCACTACGAGCAGTACTTC
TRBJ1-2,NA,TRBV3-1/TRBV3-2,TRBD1,CASSQEGLGTGNYGYTF,TGTGCCAGCAGCCAAGAAGGTTTGGGGACAGGGAACTATGGCTACACCTTC
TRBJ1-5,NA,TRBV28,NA,CASSSITGTRYQPQHF,TGTGCCAGCAGTTCCATTACCGGGACAAGATATCAGCCCCAGCATTTT
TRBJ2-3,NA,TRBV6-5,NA,CASSYFTGGTDTQYF,TGTGCCAGCAGTTACTTTACAGGCGGTACAGATACGCAGTATTTT
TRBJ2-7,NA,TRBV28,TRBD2,CATAGGAYEQYF,TGTGCCACCGCGGGGGGGGCTTACGAGCAGTACTTC
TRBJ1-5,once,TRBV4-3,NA,CASSQMRGIGQPQHF,TGCGCCAGCAGCCAAATGCGGGGGATAGGTCAGCCCCAGCATTTT
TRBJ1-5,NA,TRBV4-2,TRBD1,CASSQNPGTGGQPQHF,TGTGCCAGCAGCCAAAACCCCGGGACAGGGGGCCAGCCCCAGCATTTT
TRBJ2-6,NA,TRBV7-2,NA,CASSLAPRAGANVLTF,TGTGCCAGCAGCTTAGCGCCCAGGGCTGGGGCCAACGTCCTGACTTTC
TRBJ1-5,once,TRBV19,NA,CASRHTNQPQHF,TGTGCCAGTAGGCACACCAATCAGCCCCAGCATTTT
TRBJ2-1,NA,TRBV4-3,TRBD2,CASSQETAGAYNEQFF,TGCGCCAGCAGCCAAGAGACAGCGGGAGCTTACAATGAGCAGTTCTTC
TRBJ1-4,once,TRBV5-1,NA,CASSLWGTPNEKLFF,TGCGCCAGCAGCTTGTGGGGGACACCTAATGAAAAACTGTTTTTT
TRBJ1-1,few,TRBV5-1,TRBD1,CASSWDRNTEAFF,TGCGCCAGCAGCTGGGACAGGAACACTGAAGCTTTCTTT
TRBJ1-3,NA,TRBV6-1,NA,CASSEEVLLDTIYF,TGTGCCAGCAGTGAAGAGGTACTCCTAGACACCATATATTTT
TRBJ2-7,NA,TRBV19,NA,CASRKLGPGGTSSYEQYF,TGTGCCAGTAGGAAACTAGGGCCGGGTGGGACAAGCTCCTACGAGCAGTACTTC
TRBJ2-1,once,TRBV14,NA,CASSQSDNNEQFF,TGTGCCAGCAGTCAATCGGACAACAATGAGCAGTTCTTC
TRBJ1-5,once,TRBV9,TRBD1,CASSREGTGVFLQPQHF,TGTGCCAGCAGCAGAGAGGGTACAGGGGTTTTTTTGCAGCCCCAGCATTTT
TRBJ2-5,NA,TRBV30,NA,CDERGAKTQYF,TGTGACGAACGGGGGGCGAAGACCCAGTACTTC
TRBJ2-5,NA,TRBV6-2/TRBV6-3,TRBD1,CASSPSGTGKVQETQYF,TGTGCCAGCAGTCCATCCGGGACAGGGAAAGTTCAAGAGACCCAGTACTTC
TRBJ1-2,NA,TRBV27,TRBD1,CASSPHRGYGYTF,TGTGCCAGCAGTCCACACAGGGGCTATGGCTACACCTTC
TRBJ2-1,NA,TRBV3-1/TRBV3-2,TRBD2,CASSLAGVLNEQFF,TGTGCCAGCAGTCTAGCGGGAGTCTTGAATGAGCAGTTCTTC
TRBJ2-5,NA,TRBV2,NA,CASSEDRGGETQYF,TGTGCCAGCAGTGAAGACAGGGGGGGAGAGACCCAGTACTTC
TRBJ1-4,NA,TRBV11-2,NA,CASNIGPGWGEKLFF,TGTGCCAGCAACATTGGGCCGGGGTGGGGTGAAAAACTGTTTTTT
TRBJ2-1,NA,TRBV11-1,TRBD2,CASSRTREHYNEQFF,TGTGCCAGCAGCCGAACGCGGGAGCACTACAATGAGCAGTTCTTC
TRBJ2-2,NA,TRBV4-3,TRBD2,CASSQDTRGGTGELFF,TGCGCCAGCAGCCAAGATACCCGGGGGGGAACCGGGGAGCTGTTTTTT
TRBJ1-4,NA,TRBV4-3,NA,CASSLGGVNEKLFF,TGCGCCAGCAGCCTAGGGGGAGTTAATGAAAAACTGTTTTTT
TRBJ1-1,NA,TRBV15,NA,CATSRGGVDEAFF,TGTGCCACCAGCAGAGGGGGGGTAGATGAAGCTTTCTTT
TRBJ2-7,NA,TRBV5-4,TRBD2,CASSSKRGAGYEQYF,TGTGCCAGCAGCTCCAAGCGGGGGGCGGGTTACGAGCAGTACTTC
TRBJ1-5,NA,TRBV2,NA,CATTQGQSNQPQHF,TGTGCCACCACCCAAGGACAGAGCAATCAGCCCCAGCATTTT
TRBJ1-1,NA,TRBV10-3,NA,CAISRELYTEAFF,TGTGCCATCAGCCGAGAGCTCTATACTGAAGCTTTCTTT
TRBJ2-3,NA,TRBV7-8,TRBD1,CASSATGRRVTDTQYF,TGTGCCAGCAGCGCGACAGGGCGCAGGGTCACAGATACGCAGTATTTT
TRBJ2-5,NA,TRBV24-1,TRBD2,CATSPRSGGQETQYF,TGTGCCACTTCCCCCCGAAGCGGGGGCCAAGAGACCCAGTACTTC
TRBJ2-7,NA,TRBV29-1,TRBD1,CSVEQQGASPEQYF,TGCAGCGTTGAACAACAGGGGGCGTCCCCCGAGCAGTACTTC
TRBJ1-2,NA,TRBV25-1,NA,CASSRERFNYGYTF,TGTGCCAGCAGTCGTGAGAGATTTAACTATGGCTACACCTTC
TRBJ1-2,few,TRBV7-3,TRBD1,CASSSTGVGYTF,TGTGCCAGCAGCAGTACAGGGGTCGGCTACACCTTC
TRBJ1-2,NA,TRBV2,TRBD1,CASSAGTAYGYTF,TGTGCCAGCAGTGCCGGGACAGCCTATGGCTACACCTTC
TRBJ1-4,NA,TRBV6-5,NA,CASSWTPTNEKLFF,TGTGCCAGCAGTTGGACACCCACTAATGAAAAACTGTTTTTT
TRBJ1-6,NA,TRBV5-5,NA,CASSTSNNSPLHF,TGTGCCAGCAGCACCAGTAACAATTCACCCCTCCACTTT
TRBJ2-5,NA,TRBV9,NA,CASSYGGDNQETQYF,TGTGCCAGCAGCTACGGAGGAGACAATCAAGAGACCCAGTACTTC
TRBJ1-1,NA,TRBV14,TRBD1,CASSQRRGFAGGTEAFF,TGTGCCAGCAGCCAACGAAGAGGGTTTGCAGGGGGCACTGAAGCTTTCTTT
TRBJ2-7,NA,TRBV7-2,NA,CASSFDRGYEQYF,TGTGCCAGCAGCTTTGATCGGGGGTACGAGCAGTACTTC
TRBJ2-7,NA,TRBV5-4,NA,CASSLFGLPQYEQYF,TGTGCCAGCAGCTTGTTCGGACTACCCCAATACGAGCAGTACTTC
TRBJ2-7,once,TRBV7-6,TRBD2,CASSLPPAGAGGPLYEQYF,TGTGCCAGCAGCTTGCCTCCGGCGGGAGCGGGGGGGCCCCTCTACGAGCAGTACTTC
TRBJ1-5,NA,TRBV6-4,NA,CASRGNQPQHF,TGTGCCAGCCGGGGGAATCAGCCCCAGCATTTT